The entry that follows covers one T cell receptor (beta chain) sequence. The sample comes from a study of identical twins. All donors were healthy Caucasians. The germline gives CDR1 SGHRS, CDR2 YFSETQ. The CDR3 is 16 residues long. V was clipped by 0 bases and J by 6 bases, with 19 bases between them. Via MiXCR, TCRdb re-called the 5' RACE reads, giving one row per CDR3 protein. The sample carries over 600,000 distinct CDR3 sequences, 21% recorded once. Separately, the same data were catalogued under a study of T cells expressing NK-cell markers.

V and J are TRBV5-1 and TRBJ2-7, with no clear D. This TCR was sampled from a woman aged 18-30 years in good health. The sample comprised PBMCs. The chain's CDR3 is CASSLAVTSFSGEQYF. The CDR3 DNA follows: TGCGCCAGCAGCTTGGCCGTAACCTCCTTTTCCGGCGAGCAGTACTTC.